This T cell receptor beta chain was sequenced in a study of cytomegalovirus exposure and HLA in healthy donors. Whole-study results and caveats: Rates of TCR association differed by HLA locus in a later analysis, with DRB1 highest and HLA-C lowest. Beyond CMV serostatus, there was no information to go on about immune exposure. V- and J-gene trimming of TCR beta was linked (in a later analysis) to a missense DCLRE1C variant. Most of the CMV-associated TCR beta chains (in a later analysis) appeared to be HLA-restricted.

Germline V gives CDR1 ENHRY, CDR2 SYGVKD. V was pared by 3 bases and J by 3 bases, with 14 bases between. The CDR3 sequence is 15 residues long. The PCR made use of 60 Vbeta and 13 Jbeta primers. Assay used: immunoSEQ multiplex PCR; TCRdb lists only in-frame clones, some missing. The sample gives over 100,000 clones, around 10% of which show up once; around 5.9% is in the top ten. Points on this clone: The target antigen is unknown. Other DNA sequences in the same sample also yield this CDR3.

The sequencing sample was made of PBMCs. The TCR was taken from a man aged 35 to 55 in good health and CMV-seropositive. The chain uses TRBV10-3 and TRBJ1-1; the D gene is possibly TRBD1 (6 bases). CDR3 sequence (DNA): TGTGCCATCAGTGACGGGGGGGGCGAGGACACTGAAGCTTTCTTT. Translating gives CAISDGGGEDTEAFF.